These 15 T cell receptor beta chains share one sample of origin, sequenced in a study of blood T cell repertoires in COVID-19. Sequencing used immunoSEQ multiplex PCR; TCRdb keeps in-frame clones, though not all of them. Seen here are 25,000 to 30,000 clones, less than 80% observed once, and the top ten hold around 21%. The specimen was peripheral blood. These receptor sequences come from a boy between 2 and 10 years old with active or convalescent COVID-19.

The rearrangement joins TRBV6-5 to TRBJ2-5; 13 positions agree with TRBD2. Germline V lookup: CDR1 MNHEY, CDR2 SVGAGI. With 6 bases clipped from V and 5 bases from J, the junction kept 3 bases outside the gene matches. This CDR3 region has 14 residues. The CDR3 sequence: CASRTGLAGETQYF. CDR3 DNA sequence: TGTGCCAGCAGGACGGGACTAGCGGGGGAGACCCAGTACTTC.

This clone was seen just once. The genes are TRBV28 and TRBJ1-2; TRBD1 is a possible D gene (5 bases). The CDR3 has 14 residues. Trimming pared 3 bases from V and 4 bases from J, leaving 12 bases between. CDR1 MDHEN and CDR2 SYDVKM come from the germline V gene. CDR3 sequence: CASSFPGSGYGYTF. As DNA, the CDR3 is TGTGCCAGCAGTTTCCCAGGGTCAGGCTATGGCTACACCTTC.

This chain links TRBV4-1 with TRBJ1-4; D uncertain. The germline V gene has CDR1 MGHRA and CDR2 YSYEKL. Trimming pared 1 base from V and 0 bases from J, leaving 6 bases between. The CDR3 loop spans 15 amino acids. CDR3 sequence: CASSQGRATNEKLFF. The CDR3 bases are TGCGCCAGCAGCCAAGGTCGTGCAACTAATGAAAAACTGTTTTTT.

The rearrangement uses TRBV7-9 and TRBJ1-2; D remains ambiguous. The CDR3 covers 12 residues. V was clipped by 5 bases and J by 5 bases, with 9 bases between them. In germline, CDR1 is SEHNR, CDR2 FQNEAQ (reference sequence). This chain's CDR3 is CASSPPLYGYTF. For the CDR3, the DNA is TGTGCCAGCAGCCCCCCATTGTATGGCTACACCTTC. Full variable domain (outside the CDR3, taken from reference TRBV7-9 and TRBJ1-2): DTGVSQNPRHKITKRGQNVTFRCDPISEHNRLYWYRQTLGQGPEFLTYFQNEAQLEKSRLLSDRFSAERPKGSFSTLEIQRTEQGDSAMYLCASSPPLYGYTFGSGTRLTVV.

This clone was detected only a few times. The chain links TRBV19 to TRBJ2-1; 13 nucleotides line up with TRBD2. This CDR3 is 15 amino acids long. Germline CDR1 and CDR2: LNHDA and SQIVND (reference sequence). V lost 6 bases and J lost 9; bases outside the gene matches: 8. The CDR3 region is CASSPTSGGAIEQFF. The CDR3 DNA sequence: TGTGCCAGTAGCCCAACTAGCGGGGGGGCTATTGAGCAGTTCTTC. The full variable domain, completed using reference TRBV19 and TRBJ2-1, is DGGITQSPKYLFRKEGQNVTLSCEQNLNHDAMYWYRQDPGQGLRLIYYSQIVNDFQKGDIAEGYSVSREKKESFPLTVTSAQKNPTAFYLCASSPTSGGAIEQFFGPGTRLTVL.

CDR3 DNA sequence: TGTGCCAGCACTCGTTGGGACATCACGCAGTATTTT. It codes for CASTRWDITQYF. The J gene is TRBJ2-3, the V gene TRBV11-2, with D possibly being TRBD1 (6 bases). This CDR3 spans 12 amino acids. With 7 bases removed from V and 9 bases from J, the gap between germline ends came to 14 bases. The V gene's germline CDR1 is SGHAT and CDR2 FQNNGV.

Only one count was recorded for this clone. The genes are TRBV6-5 and TRBJ1-3; TRBD1 aligns across 11 bases. Trimming cost V 7 bases and J 3 bases; bases outside gene matches: 5. CDR3 length equals 15 residues. Germline values: CDR1 MNHEY, CDR2 SVGAGI. CDR3 residues: CASKGTGGIGNTIYF. DNA of the CDR3: TGTGCCAGCAAGGGGACAGGGGGAATTGGAAACACCATATATTTT.

The chain recombines TRBV20-1 with TRBJ1-1; no clear D. Germline V gives CDR1 DFQATT, CDR2 SNEGSKA (reference sequence). This CDR3 has 11 residues. The CDR3 DNA follows: TGCAGGGCGCGGGGGAACACTGAAGCTTTCTTT. Protein sequence: CRARGNTEAFF.

The chain recombines TRBV7-2 with TRBJ1-4; 8 bases agree with TRBD1. The germline V gene has CDR1 SGHTA and CDR2 FQGNSA. The junction had 12 bases not matched to a gene; V was cut back by 5 bases and J by 7 bases. CDR3 length: 16 amino acids. Here the CDR3 DNA reads TGTGCCAGCAGCCTTATCGGACAGGGTGGTATTGAAAAACTGTTTTTT. The encoded protein is CASSLIGQGGIEKLFF.

The table lists this clone with a few counts. The chain employs TRBV2 and TRBJ1-1; 7 bases are shared with TRBD1. V trimming: 7 bases; J trimming: 0 bases; junction bases outside the gene matches: 5. Germline V lookup: CDR1 SNHLY, CDR2 FYNNEI. The CDR3 has 14 amino acids. The CDR3 DNA follows: TGTGCCAGCATCCGACAGGGTATGAACACTGAAGCTTTCTTT. This encodes CASIRQGMNTEAFF.

V and J are TRBV9 and TRBJ1-4, with 11 bases aligning to TRBD1. V trimming: 4 bases; J trimming: 2 bases; junction bases outside the gene matches: 7. This CDR3 region has 17 residues. From germline, CDR1 is SGDLS and CDR2 YYNGEE. The CDR3: CASSFRTGGFTNEKLFF. The CDR3 nucleotides are TGTGCCAGCAGCTTCCGGACAGGGGGCTTTACTAATGAAAAACTGTTTTTT.

V and J are TRBV19 and TRBJ2-3; 8 nucleotides agree with TRBD1. The CDR3 contains 15 residues. J gave up 3 bases and V 4 bases, and 6 bases lay outside the gene matches. CDR1 and CDR2 (germline): LNHDA, SQIVND (reference sequence). CDR3 amino acids: CASSNGQGRTDTQYF. The CDR3 bases are TGTGCCAGTAGTAACGGACAGGGTCGGACAGATACGCAGTATTTT.

V and J are TRBV4-1 and TRBJ2-1, with TRBD2 matching over 7 bases. CDR1 and CDR2 (germline): MGHRA, YSYEKL. This CDR3 comprises 14 residues. V lost 0 bases and J lost 7; bases outside the gene matches: 3. The chain's CDR3 is CASSQETAGNEQFF. CDR3 in DNA: TGCGCCAGCAGCCAAGAGACAGCGGGGAATGAGCAGTTCTTC.

The genes are TRBV4-1 and TRBJ2-1, with D perhaps TRBD2 (5 bases). This CDR3 is built from 17 residues. Trimming pared 4 bases from V and 5 bases from J, leaving 21 bases between. CDR1 and CDR2 (germline): MGHRA, YSYEKL. CDR3 region: CASSLQTGGILHNEQFF. The DNA of the CDR3 is TGCGCCAGCAGCCTCCAGACTGGAGGTATCTTACACAATGAGCAGTTCTTC.

The V and J genes are TRBV19 and TRBJ1-2; possibly TRBD1 for D (6 bases). Germline loops: CDR1 LNHDA, CDR2 SQIVND (reference sequence). Between the trimmed V and J ends, which lost 3 bases and 8 bases, there was a span of 16 bases. This CDR3 contains 14 residues. CDR3 in amino acids: CASSMGTSGWGYTF. The DNA for the CDR3 is TGTGCCAGTAGTATGGGGACATCGGGGTGGGGCTACACCTTC.